This TCR beta chain was profiled in a study of neoadjuvant nivolumab and ipilimumab in lung cancer. Findings and limits, study-wide: Only two of four nivolumab-treated tumors gained richness and clonality by surgery. Pretherapy blood TCR richness correlated positively with resected tumor richness. Resected tumors had greater TCR richness and clonality than uninvolved lung.

The protocol was immunoSEQ multiplex PCR, while the TCRdb copy is restricted to in-frame clones and leaves out a portion. Of about 1,400 clones in the sample, around 84% were seen once. With 3 bases removed from V and 2 bases from J, the gap between germline ends came to 6 bases. In germline, CDR1 is SGDLS, CDR2 YYNGEE. The CDR3 sequence is 14 residues long. Worth noting for this clone: Antigen: not known.

This sequence originates from an adult with non-small cell lung cancer. The specimen comprised adjacent normal lung tissue, sampled after neoadjuvant nivolumab, alone or with ipilimumab, at or shortly before surgery. V gene TRBV9 combines with J gene TRBJ2-6; D not certain. The CDR3 DNA reads as TGTGCCAGCAGCGACAATACTGGGGCCAACGTCCTGACTTTC. This encodes CASSDNTGANVLTF.